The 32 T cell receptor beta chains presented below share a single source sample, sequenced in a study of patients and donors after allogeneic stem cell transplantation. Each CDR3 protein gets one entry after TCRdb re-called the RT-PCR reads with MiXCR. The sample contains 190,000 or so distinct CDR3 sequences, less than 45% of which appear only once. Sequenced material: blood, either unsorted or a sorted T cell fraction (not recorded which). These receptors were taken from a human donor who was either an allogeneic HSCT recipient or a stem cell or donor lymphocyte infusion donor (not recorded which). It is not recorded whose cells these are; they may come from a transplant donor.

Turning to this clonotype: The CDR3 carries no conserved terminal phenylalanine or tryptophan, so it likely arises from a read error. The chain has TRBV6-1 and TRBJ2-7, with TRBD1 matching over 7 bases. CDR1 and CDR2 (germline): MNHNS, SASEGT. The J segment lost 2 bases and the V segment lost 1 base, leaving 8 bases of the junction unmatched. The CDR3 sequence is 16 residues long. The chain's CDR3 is CASSEVTGLGTYEQYS. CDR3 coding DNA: TGTGCCAGCAGTGAAGTGACAGGGCTAGGGACCTACGAGCAGTACTCC.

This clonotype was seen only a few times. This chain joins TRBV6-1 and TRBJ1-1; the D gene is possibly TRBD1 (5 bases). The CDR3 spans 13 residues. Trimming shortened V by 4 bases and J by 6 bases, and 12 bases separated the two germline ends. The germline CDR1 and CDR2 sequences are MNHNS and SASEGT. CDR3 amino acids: CASSVPQGSEAFF. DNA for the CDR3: TGTGCCAGCAGTGTACCCCAGGGTTCTGAAGCTTTCTTT.

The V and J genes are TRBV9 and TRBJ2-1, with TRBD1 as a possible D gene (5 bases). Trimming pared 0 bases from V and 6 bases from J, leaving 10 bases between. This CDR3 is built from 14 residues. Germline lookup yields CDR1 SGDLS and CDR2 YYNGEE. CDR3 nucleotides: TGTGCCAGCAGCGTAGTTGACAGTACCAATGAGCAGTTCTTC. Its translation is CASSVVDSTNEQFF.

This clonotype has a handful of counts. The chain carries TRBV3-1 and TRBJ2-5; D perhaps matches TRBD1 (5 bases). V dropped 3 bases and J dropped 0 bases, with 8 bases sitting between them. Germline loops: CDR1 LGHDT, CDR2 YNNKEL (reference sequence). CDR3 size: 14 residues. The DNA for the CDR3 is TGTGCCAGCAGCCATGGACATAACCAAGAGACCCAGTACTTC. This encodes CASSHGHNQETQYF.

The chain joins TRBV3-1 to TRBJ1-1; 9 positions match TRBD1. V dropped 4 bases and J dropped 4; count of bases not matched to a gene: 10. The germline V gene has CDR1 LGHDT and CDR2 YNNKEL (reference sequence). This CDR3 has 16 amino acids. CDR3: CASSPRDRVLGTEAFF. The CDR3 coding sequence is TGTGCCAGCAGCCCCCGGGACAGGGTTCTAGGCACTGAAGCTTTCTTT.

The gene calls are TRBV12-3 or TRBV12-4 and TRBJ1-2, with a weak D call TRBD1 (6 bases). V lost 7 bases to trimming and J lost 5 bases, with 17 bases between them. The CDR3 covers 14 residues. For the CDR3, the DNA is TGTGCCAGCATATGGGTGGAGGGGGTATATGGCTACACCTTC. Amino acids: CASIWVEGVYGYTF.

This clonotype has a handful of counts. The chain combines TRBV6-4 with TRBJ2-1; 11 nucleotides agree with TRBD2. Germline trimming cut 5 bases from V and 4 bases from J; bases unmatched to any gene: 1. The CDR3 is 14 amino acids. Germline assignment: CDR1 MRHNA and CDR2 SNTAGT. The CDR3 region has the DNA TGTGCCAGCAGTCGACTAGCGGGATACAATGAGCAGTTCTTC. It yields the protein CASSRLAGYNEQFF.

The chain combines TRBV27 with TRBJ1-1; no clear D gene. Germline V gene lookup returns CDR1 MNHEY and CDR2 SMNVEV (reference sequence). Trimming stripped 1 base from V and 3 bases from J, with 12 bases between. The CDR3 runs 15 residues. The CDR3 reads CASSLYGTWDTEAFF. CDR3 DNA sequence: TGTGCCAGCAGTTTATATGGCACTTGGGACACTGAAGCTTTCTTT.

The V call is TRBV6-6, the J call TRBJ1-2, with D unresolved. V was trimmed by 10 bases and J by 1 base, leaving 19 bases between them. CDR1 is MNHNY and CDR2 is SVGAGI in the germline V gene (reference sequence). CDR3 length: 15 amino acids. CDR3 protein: CATHRAGGGNYGYTF. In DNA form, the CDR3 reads TGTGCCACCCATCGGGCAGGAGGTGGTAACTATGGCTACACCTTC.

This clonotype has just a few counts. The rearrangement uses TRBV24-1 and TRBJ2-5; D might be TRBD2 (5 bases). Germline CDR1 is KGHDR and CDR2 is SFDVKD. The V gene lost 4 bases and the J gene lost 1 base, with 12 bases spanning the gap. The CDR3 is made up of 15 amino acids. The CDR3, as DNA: TGTGCCACCAGTGACCCGACTACATCCCAAGAGACCCAGTACTTC. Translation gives CATSDPTTSQETQYF.

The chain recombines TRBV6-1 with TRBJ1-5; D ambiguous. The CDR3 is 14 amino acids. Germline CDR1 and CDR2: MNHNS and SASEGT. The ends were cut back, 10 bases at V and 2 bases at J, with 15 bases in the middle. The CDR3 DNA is TGTGCCATACACCCTCTATTCGGCAATCAGCCCCAGCATTTT. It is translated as CAIHPLFGNQPQHF.

The CDR3 reads CASKPEGAGAEAFF. The CDR3 DNA reads as TGTGCCAGCAAACCCGAGGGGGCCGGTGCTGAAGCTTTCTTT. The chain links TRBV10-3 to TRBJ1-1; 7 bases map to TRBD1. The CDR3 consists of 14 residues. Losses at the gene ends were 10 bases for V and 6 bases for J; bases not matched to a gene: 14. CDR1 is ENHRY and CDR2 is SYGVKD in the germline V gene.

CDR3 loop: CSVEDRAGPFF. In DNA, the CDR3 is TGCAGCGTTGAAGATCGGGCAGGGCCTTTCTTT. The chain carries TRBV29-1 and TRBJ1-1; TRBD1 is a possible D gene (5 bases). CDR1 and CDR2 from the germline V gene are SQVTM and ANQGSEA. The length of the CDR3 is 11 residues. The V end lost 0 bases, the J end lost 12 bases, and 11 bases lay between the germline ends.

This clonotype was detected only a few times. CDR3 coding DNA: TGTGCCAGCAGCCGGGACTTTTACGAGCAGTACTTC. Its translation is CASSRDFYEQYF. The chain combines TRBV7-9 with TRBJ2-7, with D perhaps matching TRBD2 (6 bases). The CDR3 is 12 residues long. Germline V gene data show CDR1 as SEHNR and CDR2 as FQNEAQ (reference sequence). Trimming took off 5 bases at V and 4 bases at J, with 9 bases between the two ends.

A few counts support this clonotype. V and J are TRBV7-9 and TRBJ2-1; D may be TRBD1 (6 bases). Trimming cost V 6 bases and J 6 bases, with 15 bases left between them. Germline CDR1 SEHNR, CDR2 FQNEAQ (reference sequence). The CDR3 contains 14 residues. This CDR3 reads CASRPFSGANEQFF. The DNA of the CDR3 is TGTGCCAGCAGACCTTTTTCAGGGGCCAATGAGCAGTTCTTC. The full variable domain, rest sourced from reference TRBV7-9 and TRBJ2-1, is DTGVSQNPRHKITKRGQNVTFRCDPISEHNRLYWYRQTLGQGPEFLTYFQNEAQLEKSRLLSDRFSAERPKGSFSTLEIQRTEQGDSAMYLCASRPFSGANEQFFGPGTRLTVL.

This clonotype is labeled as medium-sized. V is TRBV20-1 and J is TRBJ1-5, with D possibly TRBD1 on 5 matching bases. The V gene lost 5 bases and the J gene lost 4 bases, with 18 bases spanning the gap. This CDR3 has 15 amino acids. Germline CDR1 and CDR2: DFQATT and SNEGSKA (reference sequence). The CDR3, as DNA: TGCAGTGCTTATTCGGGCTCTGGGACTAATCAGCCCCAGCATTTT. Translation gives CSAYSGSGTNQPQHF.

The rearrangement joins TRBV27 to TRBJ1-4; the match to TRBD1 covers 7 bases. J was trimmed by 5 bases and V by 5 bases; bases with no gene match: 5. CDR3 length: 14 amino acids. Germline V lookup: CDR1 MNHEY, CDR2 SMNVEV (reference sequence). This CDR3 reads CASSPDRDNEKLFF. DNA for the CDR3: TGTGCCAGCAGTCCCGACAGGGACAATGAAAAACTGTTTTTT. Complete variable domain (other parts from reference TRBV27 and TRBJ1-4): EAQVTQNPRYLITVTGKKLTVTCSQNMNHEYMSWYRQDPGLGLRQIYYSMNVEVTDKGDVPEGYKVSRKEKRNFPLILESPSPNQTSLYFCASSPDRDNEKLFFGSGTQLSVL.

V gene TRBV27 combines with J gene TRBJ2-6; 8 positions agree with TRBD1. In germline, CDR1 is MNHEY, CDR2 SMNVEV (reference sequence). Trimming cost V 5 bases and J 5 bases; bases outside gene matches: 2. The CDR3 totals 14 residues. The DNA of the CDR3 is TGTGCCAGCAGTCGGACAGGGCGGGCCAACGTCCTGACTTTC. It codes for CASSRTGRANVLTF.

CDR3 bases: TGTGCCAGCAGTTTAGAGACTTTGTGGTCTTCAGCGGGCCAGTACGAGCAGTACTTC. Protein: CASSLETLWSSAGQYEQYF. This chain uses TRBV28 with TRBJ2-7; a possible D gene is TRBD2 (6 bases). Germline V CDR1 and CDR2: MDHEN, SYDVKM. V was clipped by 2 bases and J by 4 bases, with 27 bases between them. The CDR3 has 19 residues. The whole variable domain, remainder taken from reference TRBV28 and TRBJ2-7, is DVKVTQSSRYLVKRTGEKVFLECVQDMDHENMFWYRQDPGLGLRLIYFSYDVKMKEKGDIPEGYSVSREKKERFSLILESASTNQTSMYLCASSLETLWSSAGQYEQYFGPGTRLTVT.

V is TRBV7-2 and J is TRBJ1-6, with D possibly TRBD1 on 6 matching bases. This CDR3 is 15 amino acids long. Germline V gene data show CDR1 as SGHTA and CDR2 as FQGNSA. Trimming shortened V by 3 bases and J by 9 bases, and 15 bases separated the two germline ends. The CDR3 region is CASSLQGPGGSPLHF. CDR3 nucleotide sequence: TGTGCCAGCAGCTTGCAGGGGCCCGGGGGTTCACCCCTCCACTTT.

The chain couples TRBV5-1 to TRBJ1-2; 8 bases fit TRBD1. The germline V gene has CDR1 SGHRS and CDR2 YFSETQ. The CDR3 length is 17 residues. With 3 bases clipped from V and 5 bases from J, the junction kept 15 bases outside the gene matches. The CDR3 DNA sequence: TGCGCCAGCAGCTCGTCCCGGACAGGGAGGGTTTTATATGGCTACACCTTC. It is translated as CASSSSRTGRVLYGYTF.

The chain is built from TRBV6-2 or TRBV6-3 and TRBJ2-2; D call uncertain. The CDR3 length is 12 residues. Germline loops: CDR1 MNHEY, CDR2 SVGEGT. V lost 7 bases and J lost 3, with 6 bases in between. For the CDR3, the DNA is TGTGCCAGCATCGCGGACACCGGGGAGCTGTTTTTT. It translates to CASIADTGELFF.

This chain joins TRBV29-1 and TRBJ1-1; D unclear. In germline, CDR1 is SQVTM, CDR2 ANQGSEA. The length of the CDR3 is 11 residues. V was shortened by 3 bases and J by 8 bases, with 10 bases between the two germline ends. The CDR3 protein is CSVDPPVEAFF. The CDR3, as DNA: TGCAGCGTTGACCCCCCCGTCGAAGCTTTCTTT. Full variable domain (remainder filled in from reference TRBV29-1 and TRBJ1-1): SAVISQKPSRDICQRGTSLTIQCQVDSQVTMMFWYRQQPGQSLTLIATANQGSEATYESGFVIDKFPISRPNLTFSTLTVSNMSPEDSSIYLCSVDPPVEAFFGQGTRLTVV.

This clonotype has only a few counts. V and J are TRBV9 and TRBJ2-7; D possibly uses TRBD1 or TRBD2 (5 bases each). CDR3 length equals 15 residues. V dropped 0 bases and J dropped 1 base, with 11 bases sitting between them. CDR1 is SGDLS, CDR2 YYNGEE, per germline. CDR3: CASSVEGTGSYEQYF. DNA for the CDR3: TGTGCCAGCAGCGTAGAGGGGACGGGATCCTACGAGCAGTACTTC.

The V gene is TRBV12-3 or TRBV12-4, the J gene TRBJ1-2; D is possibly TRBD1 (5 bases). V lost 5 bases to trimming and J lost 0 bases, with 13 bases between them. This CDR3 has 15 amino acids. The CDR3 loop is CASSPGTRANYGYTF. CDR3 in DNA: TGTGCCAGCAGTCCGGGGACCCGAGCTAACTATGGCTACACCTTC.

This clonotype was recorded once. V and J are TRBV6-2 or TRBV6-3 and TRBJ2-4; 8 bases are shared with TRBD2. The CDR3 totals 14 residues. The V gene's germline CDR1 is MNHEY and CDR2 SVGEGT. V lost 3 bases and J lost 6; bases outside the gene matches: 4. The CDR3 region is CASSYTGGTNIQYF. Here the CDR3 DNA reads TGTGCCAGCAGTTATACGGGGGGGACAAACATTCAGTACTTC.

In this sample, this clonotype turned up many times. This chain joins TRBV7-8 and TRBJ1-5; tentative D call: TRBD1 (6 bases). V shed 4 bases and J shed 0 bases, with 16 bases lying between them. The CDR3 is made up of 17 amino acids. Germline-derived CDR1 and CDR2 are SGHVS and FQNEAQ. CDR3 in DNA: TGTGCCAGCAGCTCAAACAGGGTATCGAATAGCAATCAGCCCCAGCATTTT. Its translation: CASSSNRVSNSNQPQHF.

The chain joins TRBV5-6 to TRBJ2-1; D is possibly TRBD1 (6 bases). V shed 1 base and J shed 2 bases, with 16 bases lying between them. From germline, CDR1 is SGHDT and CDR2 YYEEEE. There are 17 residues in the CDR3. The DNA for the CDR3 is TGTGCCAGCAGCTTGCCCCCGTCAGGGGATACCTACAATGAGCAGTTCTTC. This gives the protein CASSLPPSGDTYNEQFF.

The CDR3 DNA is TGTGCCAGCACCAACGGGGGAATGAACACTGAAGCTTTCTTT. Translating gives CASTNGGMNTEAFF. The J gene is TRBJ1-1, the V gene TRBV12-3 or TRBV12-4; the D gene is possibly TRBD1 (5 bases). The CDR3 totals 14 residues. The V gene lost 7 bases and the J gene lost 0 bases, with 12 bases spanning the gap.

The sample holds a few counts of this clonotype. CDR3 coding DNA: TGTGCCAGCTCACCCCTCGGGCAGGGGCGTAATTCACCCCTCCACTTT. As protein: CASSPLGQGRNSPLHF. This sequence joins TRBV18 and TRBJ1-6; TRBD1 is a possible D gene (6 bases). The CDR3 sequence is 16 residues long. Per germline, CDR1 KGHSH and CDR2 LQKENI. V lost 3 bases to trimming and J lost 6 bases, with 15 bases between them. The entire variable domain, with the rest obtained from reference TRBV18 and TRBJ1-6, is as follows: NAGVMQNPRHLVRRRGQEARLRCSPMKGHSHVYWYRQLPEEGLKFMVYLQKENIIDESGMPKERFSAEFPKEGPSILRIQQVVRGDSAAYFCASSPLGQGRNSPLHFGNGTRLTVT.

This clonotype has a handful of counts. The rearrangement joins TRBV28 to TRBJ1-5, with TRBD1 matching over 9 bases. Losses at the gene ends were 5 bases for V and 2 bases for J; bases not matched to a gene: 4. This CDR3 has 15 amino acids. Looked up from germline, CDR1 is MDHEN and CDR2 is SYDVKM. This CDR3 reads CASSLQGARNQPQHF. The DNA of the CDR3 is TGTGCCAGCAGTCTACAGGGGGCGCGCAATCAGCCCCAGCATTTT. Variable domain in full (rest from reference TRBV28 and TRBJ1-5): DVKVTQSSRYLVKRTGEKVFLECVQDMDHENMFWYRQDPGLGLRLIYFSYDVKMKEKGDIPEGYSVSREKKERFSLILESASTNQTSMYLCASSLQGARNQPQHFGDGTRLSIL.

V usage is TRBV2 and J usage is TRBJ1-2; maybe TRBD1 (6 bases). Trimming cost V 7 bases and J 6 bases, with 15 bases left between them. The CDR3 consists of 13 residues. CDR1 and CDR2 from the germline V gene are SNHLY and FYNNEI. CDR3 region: CASNYRETDGYTF. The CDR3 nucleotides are TGTGCCAGCAATTACAGGGAAACTGATGGCTACACCTTC.